One and the same sample provided the 22 T cell receptor beta chains below, sequenced in a study of identifying expanded T cells in peripheral blood. Profiled with immunoSEQ multiplex PCR; TCRdb holds only in-frame clones, not every one. The table shows some 130,000 clones, with around nine tenths occurring only once. Sequenced input: blood. The source is a person aged 18 to 70 in good health.

J is TRBJ1-1 and V is TRBV6-4; 9 bases are shared with TRBD1. The CDR3 consists of 13 residues. The junction had 4 bases not matched to a gene; V was cut back by 7 bases and J by 4 bases. Germline CDR1 and CDR2: MRHNA and SNTAGT. The CDR3 DNA sequence: TGTGCCAGCAAATCGACAGGGGGCACTGAAGCTTTCTTT. Protein sequence: CASKSTGGTEAFF.

The genes are TRBV11-1 and TRBJ2-3; D might be TRBD1 or TRBD2, each matching 5 bases. In germline, CDR1 is SGHAT, CDR2 FQDESV (reference sequence). This CDR3 region has 14 residues. V lost 5 bases to trimming and J lost 4 bases, with 13 bases between them. The CDR3, as DNA: TGTGCCAGCAGCCAGAGGGACGGATCAGATACGCAGTATTTT. Its protein is CASSQRDGSDTQYF.

This chain joins TRBV18 and TRBJ2-7; possibly TRBD1 or TRBD2 for D (6 bases each). This CDR3 comprises 17 residues. Germline values: CDR1 KGHSH, CDR2 LQKENI. The germline V and J ends were trimmed by 6 bases and 0 bases, with 21 bases remaining between them. The CDR3 nucleotides read TGTGCCAGCTCGCGAGGGATCAGGGGACTTAGCTCCTACGAGCAGTACTTC. Residues: CASSRGIRGLSSYEQYF.

The V call is TRBV7-9, the J call TRBJ2-5; D uncertain. There are 13 residues in the CDR3. The germline V and J ends were trimmed by 0 bases and 9 bases, with 11 bases remaining between them. Germline values: CDR1 SEHNR, CDR2 FQNEAQ (reference sequence). The CDR3 loop reads CASSLASSLAQYF. In nucleotides, the CDR3 is TGTGCCAGCAGCTTAGCTTCGAGTCTGGCCCAGTACTTC.

The V call is TRBV7-9, the J call TRBJ2-5, with D unclear. The V gene lost 5 bases and the J gene lost 0 bases, with 7 bases spanning the gap. The CDR3 totals 13 residues. Germline V lookup: CDR1 SEHNR, CDR2 FQNEAQ (reference sequence). The CDR3 DNA reads TGTGCCAGCAGCCCCTCGTACCAAGAGACCCAGTACTTC. Amino acid sequence: CASSPSYQETQYF.

This chain uses TRBV6-5 with TRBJ2-7; 8 bases line up with TRBD1. Germline V CDR1 and CDR2: MNHEY, SVGAGI. V gave up 5 bases and J gave up 5 bases; unmatched junction bases: 5. The CDR3 consists of 13 residues. This chain's CDR3 is CASSRTGWNEQYF. The CDR3 DNA reads as TGTGCCAGCAGTAGGACAGGGTGGAACGAGCAGTACTTC.

The chain recombines TRBV18 with TRBJ2-7; no firm D call. The CDR3 totals 13 residues. Germline CDR1 reads KGHSH; CDR2 reads LQKENI. V gave up 1 base and J gave up 7 bases, with 11 bases separating them. The CDR3 is CASSPLANGEQYF. In nucleotides, the CDR3 is TGTGCCAGCTCACCACTGGCGAACGGGGAGCAGTACTTC.

V and J are TRBV30 and TRBJ2-2, with TRBD1 matching 10 bases. J lost 6 bases, V lost 4 bases, and 5 bases had no gene match. CDR1 GTSNPN and CDR2 SVGIG come from the germline V gene (reference sequence). This CDR3 has 14 residues. The CDR3 protein is CAWTPGTGAGELFF. In DNA form, the CDR3 reads TGTGCCTGGACACCCGGGACAGGGGCCGGGGAGCTGTTTTTT.

The rearrangement links TRBV11-2 to TRBJ2-7, with a possible D match to TRBD2 (7 bases). Germline assignment: CDR1 SGHAT and CDR2 FQNNGV. The CDR3 has 15 residues. The V end lost 3 bases, the J end lost 6 bases, and 18 bases lay between the germline ends. Here the CDR3 DNA reads TGTGCCAGCAGCTTTCCCCAAACGGGGGGCTCCGAGCAGTACTTC. It encodes CASSFPQTGGSEQYF.

The V call is TRBV5-1, the J call TRBJ2-7; 7 nucleotides line up with TRBD1. J was trimmed by 3 bases and V by 3 bases; bases with no gene match: 6. Germline assignment: CDR1 SGHRS and CDR2 YFSETQ. The CDR3 consists of 14 residues. CDR3 in DNA: TGCGCCAGCAGCTCACTGACAGGGCACTACGAGCAGTACTTC. As protein: CASSSLTGHYEQYF.

In its sample, this clone was seen once. The chain combines TRBV4-1 with TRBJ2-1; 11 nucleotides line up with TRBD2. The CDR3 runs to 15 residues. Germline lookup yields CDR1 MGHRA and CDR2 YSYEKL. V trimming: 0 bases; J trimming: 9 bases; junction bases outside the gene matches: 4. The CDR3 is CASSQDTSGSGEQFF. The DNA for the CDR3 is TGCGCCAGCAGCCAAGATACTAGCGGGAGCGGTGAGCAGTTCTTC.

This chain joins TRBV5-1 and TRBJ1-5; 7 nucleotides line up with TRBD1. Germline CDR1 is SGHRS and CDR2 is YFSETQ. The CDR3 consists of 15 residues. With 3 bases clipped from V and 3 bases from J, the junction kept 6 bases outside the gene matches. The CDR3 here is CASSSTGQTNQPQHF. For the CDR3, the DNA is TGCGCCAGCAGCTCTACGGGACAGACCAATCAGCCCCAGCATTTT. The full variable domain, completed using reference TRBV5-1 and TRBJ1-5, is KAGVTQTPRYLIKTRGQQVTLSCSPISGHRSVSWYQQTPGQGLQFLFEYFSETQRNKGNFPGRFSGRQFSNSRSEMNVSTLELGDSALYLCASSSTGQTNQPQHFGDGTRLSIL.

V gene TRBV2 combines with J gene TRBJ1-2; D might be TRBD1 (5 bases). This CDR3 contains 14 residues. Trimming removed 4 bases from V and 3 bases from J, with 12 bases in between. Per the germline V gene, CDR1 is SNHLY and CDR2 is FYNNEI. The CDR3 region is CASSVGGHDYGYTF. The CDR3 DNA sequence: TGTGCCAGCAGTGTTGGGGGTCACGACTATGGCTACACCTTC.

The table lists this clone with a count of one. The rearrangement links TRBV19 to TRBJ2-3; 11 nucleotides agree with TRBD2. The ends lost 10 bases at V and 3 bases at J; junction bases unmatched: 6. The CDR3 is 14 residues long. From germline, CDR1 is LNHDA and CDR2 SQIVND (reference sequence). In DNA, the CDR3 is TGTGCCACCCAGCTAGCGGGGGGAACAGATACGCAGTATTTT. Residues: CATQLAGGTDTQYF.

The chain links TRBV27 to TRBJ2-1; 7 nucleotides align to TRBD2. Germline V CDR1 and CDR2: MNHEY, SMNVEV (reference sequence). V lost 5 bases and J lost 8; bases outside the gene matches: 21. The CDR3 loop spans 18 amino acids. DNA for the CDR3: TGTGCCAGCAGTCCCCTTGGTCTGGCTAGCGGAGCCTGGGATGAGCAGTTCTTC. Translation: CASSPLGLASGAWDEQFF.

This clone has a single count. This chain connects TRBV6-4 to TRBJ1-4; 8 nucleotides match TRBD1. The CDR3 is 19 amino acids. Germline V gives CDR1 MRHNA, CDR2 SNTAGT. Trimming removed 1 base from V and 2 bases from J; junction bases left unmatched: 12. The CDR3 protein is CASSDLGQEGVRTNEKLFF. In DNA, the CDR3 is TGTGCCAGCAGTGACTTGGGACAGGAGGGGGTTAGGACTAATGAAAAACTGTTTTTT.

This sequence joins TRBV7-8 and TRBJ1-3; possible D gene TRBD1, 5 bases. With 7 bases removed from V and 5 bases from J, the gap between germline ends came to 18 bases. This CDR3 contains 15 residues. CDR1 is SGHVS and CDR2 is FQNEAQ in the germline V gene. DNA for the CDR3: TGTGCCAGCACCCGAACGGGAGGGGCTCGAAACACCATATATTTT. Translating it yields CASTRTGGARNTIYF.

This chain uses TRBV7-2 with TRBJ1-2, with 10 nucleotides matching TRBD1. V lost 4 bases to trimming and J lost 5 bases; unmatched junction nucleotides: 4. CDR1 SGHTA and CDR2 FQGNSA come from the germline V gene. The CDR3 totals 14 residues. DNA of the CDR3: TGTGCCAGCAGCTCCACGGGACAGGGGTATGGCTACACCTTC. This sequence encodes CASSSTGQGYGYTF.

The chain has TRBV28 and TRBJ2-7, with D uncertain. Germline values: CDR1 MDHEN, CDR2 SYDVKM. This CDR3 has 11 amino acids. V was trimmed by 8 bases and J by 4 bases, leaving 9 bases between them. In DNA, the CDR3 is TGTGCCAGCGTAGGGTCTTACGAGCAGTACTTC. Its protein product is CASVGSYEQYF.

J is TRBJ1-1 and V is TRBV19, with D possibly being TRBD1 (5 bases). The germline V and J ends were trimmed by 6 bases and 1 base, with 18 bases remaining between them. This CDR3 comprises 16 residues. From germline, CDR1 is LNHDA and CDR2 SQIVND (reference sequence). The CDR3 protein is CASRPAGRERNTEAFF. DNA of the CDR3: TGTGCCAGTAGACCGGCAGGGAGGGAGAGGAACACTGAAGCTTTCTTT.

The V call is TRBV7-3, the J call TRBJ2-5; 8 bases align to TRBD1. Trimming at V came to 4 bases and at J to 4 bases, leaving 5 bases not matched to a gene. The CDR3 loop spans 14 amino acids. Germline V CDR1 and CDR2: SGHTA, FQGTGA. The CDR3 spells CASSSGQGGETQYF. The CDR3 nucleotides are TGTGCCAGCAGCTCCGGACAGGGTGGAGAGACCCAGTACTTC.

The V and J genes are TRBV18 and TRBJ2-1; D gene ambiguous. Between the trimmed V and J ends, which lost 3 bases and 2 bases, there was a span of 11 bases. This CDR3 region has 15 residues. Germline values: CDR1 KGHSH, CDR2 LQKENI. CDR3 amino acids: CASSPGSRAYNEQFF. CDR3 in DNA: TGTGCCAGCTCACCCGGTAGCCGGGCCTACAATGAGCAGTTCTTC.